The T cell receptor (beta chain) described here comes from a study of brain metastases from non-small cell lung cancer. The study, taken as a whole, reports: Compared with primary tumors, brain metastases showed less T-cell infiltration. Compared with their matched primary tumors, 60% to 65% of brain metastases showed expanded T-cell clones.

Sequencing used immunoSEQ multiplex PCR; TCRdb keeps in-frame clones, though not all of them. This table has over 2,000 clones, roughly 83% appearing once. Worth noting for this clone: The antigen is unknown.

The CDR3 is 13 amino acids. The germline V gene encodes CDR1 KGHSY and CDR2 FQNENV. Trimming removed 2 bases from V and 6 bases from J; junction bases left unmatched: 1. This sequence originates from a donor aged 40 or older with non-small cell lung cancer. Material for sequencing was tissue from a brain metastasis. The chain couples TRBV16 to TRBJ1-2, with 9 bases identical to TRBD1. This chain's CDR3 is CASSQRQGDGYTF. The CDR3, as DNA: TGTGCCAGCAGCCAAAGACAGGGGGATGGCTACACCTTC.